This T cell receptor beta chain was found in a study of OX40 agonist ivuxolimab in advanced cancers. Study-level information: One patient with hepatocellular carcinoma and two with cutaneous melanoma, three in all, had partial responses.

Only in-frame clones appear in the TCRdb table, and some are missing; sequencing was by immunoSEQ multiplex PCR. The top ten clones hold 11% of a sample with some 50,000 clones, roughly 94% of them seen once. CDR1 LGHNA and CDR2 YSLEER come from the germline V gene. This CDR3 comprises 16 residues. J was trimmed by 5 bases and V by 0 bases; bases with no gene match: 6. Anyone with autoimmune disease history or systemic immunosuppression was excluded. This clone has only a few counts. Its antigen is currently unknown. Findings of the study overall: Researchers did not establish what antigens the expanded peripheral T cells target.

This specimen consisted of CD4+ or CD8+ T cells sorted from blood, obtained in a trial of the OX40 agonist ivuxolimab. This clonotype was obtained from an adult with an advanced solid tumor such as melanoma, head and neck, liver or kidney cancer. The gene calls are TRBV4-3 and TRBJ2-1, with 8 bases fitting TRBD2. The CDR3 bases are TGCGCCAGCAGCCAAGACCGAGCGGGAGTAGACAATGAGCAGTTCTTC. Amino acid sequence: CASSQDRAGVDNEQFF.